Listed here are 22 T cell receptor beta chains from one sample, sequenced in a study of shared clonotypes between healthy human individuals. Assay used: immunoSEQ multiplex PCR; TCRdb lists only in-frame clones, some missing. The table records roughly 1 million clones, about 84% of them present only once. The sequencing sample was made of memory CD4+ T cells from PBMCs. Subset in this sample: CD45RA-negative fraction. The receptors were gathered from a man between 18 and 35 years old in good health. Some clones in this sample may be carry-over from other donors' samples.

The rearrangement uses TRBV6-5 and TRBJ1-1; TRBD1 matches 7 bases. Germline CDR1 and CDR2: MNHEY and SVGAGI. The CDR3 extends over 13 amino acids. V lost 10 bases, J lost 7 bases, and 12 bases stayed unmatched. CDR3 nucleotide sequence: TGTGCCATCTCGCGAGGGGGCGAGGGTGAAGCTTTCTTT. Translating gives CAISRGGEGEAFF.

The chain combines TRBV27 with TRBJ2-1; 7 bases are shared with TRBD1. CDR3 length: 16 amino acids. V was pared by 6 bases and J by 2 bases, with 10 bases of the junction left unmatched. CDR1 MNHEY and CDR2 SMNVEV come from the germline V gene (reference sequence). CDR3 loop: CASRPGGANPYNEQFF. CDR3 nucleotide sequence: TGTGCCAGCAGACCAGGGGGAGCGAACCCCTACAATGAGCAGTTCTTC.

In DNA, the CDR3 is TGTGCCAGCAGTTTCAAGACCGGGGAGCTGTTTTTT. It yields the protein CASSFKTGELFF. This chain links TRBV6-6 with TRBJ2-2; no clear D gene. Germline V lookup: CDR1 MNHNY, CDR2 SVGAGI (reference sequence). Trimming took off 4 bases at V and 5 bases at J, with 5 bases between the two ends. This CDR3 spans 12 amino acids.

The chain carries TRBV6-6 and TRBJ1-1; 7 bases match TRBD1. The V segment lost 5 bases and the J segment 9 bases; nucleotides outside the gene matches: 12. The germline V gene has CDR1 MNHNY and CDR2 SVGAGI (reference sequence). The CDR3 consists of 14 residues. DNA for the CDR3: TGTGCCAGCAGTCAAGGGACAGCCCCTCGAAAAGCTTTCTTT. It codes for CASSQGTAPRKAFF.

The chain links TRBV2 to TRBJ2-7; D not certain. CDR1 is SNHLY and CDR2 is FYNNEI in the germline V gene. The CDR3 consists of 12 residues. The ends were cut back, 3 bases at V and 2 bases at J, with 5 bases in the middle. In DNA, the CDR3 is TGTGCCAGCAGTGAGATGACCTACGAGCAGTACTTC. Protein sequence: CASSEMTYEQYF.

A few counts support this clone. This chain connects TRBV19 to TRBJ2-7; 10 bases are a match to TRBD1. Germline V gene lookup returns CDR1 LNHDA and CDR2 SQIVND (reference sequence). Trimming took 6 bases from V and 6 from J; bases not matched to a gene: 11. This CDR3 contains 15 residues. The CDR3 DNA reads TGTGCCAGTAGCCCCGCGGCGCGGACAGGGGGCGAGCAGTACTTC. The encoded protein is CASSPAARTGGEQYF.

The chain joins TRBV5-4 to TRBJ1-1, with a possible D match to TRBD1 (5 bases). CDR1 and CDR2 from the germline V gene are SGHNT and YYREEE (reference sequence). The CDR3 runs to 15 residues. The V end was cut by 3 bases, the J end by 3 bases, with 15 bases between. The CDR3 nucleotides are TGTGCCAGCAGCTGGGGCGGGAGGGGATACACTGAAGCTTTCTTT. It yields the protein CASSWGGRGYTEAFF. Combining the CDR3 with reference TRBV5-4 and TRBJ1-1 gives the whole variable domain ETGVTQSPTHLIKTRGQQVTLRCSSQSGHNTVSWYQQALGQGPQFIFQYYREEENGRGNFPPRFSGLQFPNYSSELNVNALELDDSALYLCASSWGGRGYTEAFFGQGTRLTVV.

There are a few counts of this clone. The rearrangement links TRBV7-8 to TRBJ1-5; D possibly corresponds to TRBD1 (5 bases). Trimming left V 10 bases short and J 2 bases short, with 12 bases between. CDR1 and CDR2 from the germline V gene are SGHVS and FQNEAQ. The CDR3 loop spans 13 amino acids. The CDR3: CAKGAWCNQPQHF. The DNA of the CDR3 is TGTGCCAAAGGGGCTTGGTGCAATCAGCCCCAGCATTTT.

As DNA, the CDR3 is TGTGCCAGTAGATACAGCGAAAGCAATCAGCCCCAGCATTTT. Protein product: CASRYSESNQPQHF. The V gene is TRBV19, the J gene TRBJ1-5; D gene uncertain. Trimming left V 6 bases short and J 1 base short, with 10 bases between. From germline, CDR1 is LNHDA and CDR2 SQIVND (reference sequence). The CDR3 consists of 14 residues.

V gene TRBV11-1 combines with J gene TRBJ2-7; D possibly corresponds to TRBD2 (5 bases). The germline gives CDR1 SGHAT, CDR2 FQDESV (reference sequence). V dropped 6 bases and J dropped 5 bases, with 17 bases sitting between them. This CDR3 comprises 14 residues. The CDR3 nucleotides are TGTGCCAGCAGTCCGAGGTTCGGGGAAAACGAGCAGTACTTC. This translates into CASSPRFGENEQYF.

V and J are TRBV20-1 and TRBJ2-1; no definite D call. Trimming removed 5 bases from V and 5 bases from J, with 7 bases in between. Germline V gene sequence: CDR1 DFQATT, CDR2 SNEGSKA (reference sequence). The CDR3 contains 11 residues. The CDR3 sequence is CSAPGHNEQFF. The CDR3 coding sequence is TGCAGTGCTCCGGGCCACAATGAGCAGTTCTTC.

The gene calls are TRBV5-1 and TRBJ1-4; the D gene is possibly TRBD1 (5 bases). V lost 4 bases and J 11 bases, leaving 12 bases between the germline ends. Looked up from germline, CDR1 is SGHRS and CDR2 is YFSETQ. The CDR3 sequence is 12 residues long. The CDR3 nucleotides are TGCGCCAGCAGCCCGCGGGGGGAGAAACTGTTTTTT. It specifies CASSPRGEKLFF.

The V gene is TRBV7-3, the J gene TRBJ2-1; 10 bases line up with TRBD2. The germline CDR1 and CDR2 sequences are SGHTA and FQGTGA. Trimming removed 0 bases from V and 10 bases from J; junction bases left unmatched: 12. CDR3 length equals 17 residues. The CDR3 DNA reads as TGTGCCAGCAGCTTAACGGGCCGGACTAGCGGACAGGGAGAGCAGTTCTTC. This translates into CASSLTGRTSGQGEQFF.

This clone was seen only once. The gene calls are TRBV9 and TRBJ2-7, with a tentative D call TRBD2 (5 bases). The V gene lost 3 bases and the J gene lost 0 bases, with 13 bases spanning the gap. Looked up from germline, CDR1 is SGDLS and CDR2 is YYNGEE. This CDR3 is 15 amino acids long. The CDR3 region has the DNA TGTGCCAGCAGCGCCGGCCGAGGGAACTCCTACGAGCAGTACTTC. Its translation is CASSAGRGNSYEQYF.

This clone was observed a few times. The V call is TRBV19, the J call TRBJ2-7, with 7 bases aligning to TRBD2. Germline assignment: CDR1 LNHDA and CDR2 SQIVND (reference sequence). The CDR3 is made up of 11 amino acids. The J segment lost 6 bases and the V segment lost 8 bases, leaving 4 bases of the junction unmatched. DNA for the CDR3: TGTGCCAGTGGGGACTACCGCGAGCAGTACTTC. Translating it yields CASGDYREQYF.

There are many counts of this clone. Other DNA sequences in this sample translate to the same CDR3. This chain links TRBV30 with TRBJ2-6; 9 bases agree with TRBD1. V lost 8 bases and J lost 4; bases outside the gene matches: 9. Germline V gene data show CDR1 as GTSNPN and CDR2 as SVGIG (reference sequence). The CDR3 is 15 amino acids. Written as DNA, the CDR3 is TGTGCCGGGGGACAGGGAAGCTCCGGGGCCAACGTCCTGACTTTC. This gives the protein CAGGQGSSGANVLTF.

V usage is TRBV18 and J usage is TRBJ1-1; D is possibly TRBD1 (5 bases). Trimming pared 0 bases from V and 6 bases from J, leaving 14 bases between. Per the germline V gene, CDR1 is KGHSH and CDR2 is LQKENI. The CDR3 contains 15 residues. CDR3 sequence reads: CASSPPGGRRSEAFF. CDR3 DNA: TGTGCCAGCTCACCACCGGGGGGGAGGAGGTCTGAAGCTTTCTTT. The full variable domain, its missing parts supplied by reference TRBV18 and TRBJ1-1, is NAGVMQNPRHLVRRRGQEARLRCSPMKGHSHVYWYRQLPEEGLKFMVYLQKENIIDESGMPKERFSAEFPKEGPSILRIQQVVRGDSAAYFCASSPPGGRRSEAFFGQGTRLTVV.

The V call is TRBV2, the J call TRBJ1-5; 11 nucleotides agree with TRBD1. The germline gives CDR1 SNHLY, CDR2 FYNNEI. The CDR3 totals 15 residues. With V trimmed by 9 bases and J by 5 bases, 9 bases remained unmatched. CDR3 loop: CASRQGTGGYQPQHF. Written as DNA, the CDR3 is TGTGCCAGTCGCCAGGGGACAGGGGGTTATCAGCCCCAGCATTTT.

CDR3 in DNA: TGTGCCAGCAGCTCCGGGGTAGCGGGAGGGCCGGGAGAGCAGTACTTC. Protein sequence: CASSSGVAGGPGEQYF. V and J are TRBV2 and TRBJ2-7; TRBD2 aligns across 11 bases. The V gene's germline CDR1 is SNHLY and CDR2 FYNNEI. V was pared by 6 bases and J by 7 bases, with 14 bases of the junction left unmatched. This CDR3 region has 16 residues.

The chain employs TRBV7-2 and TRBJ1-4; D is ambiguous. Trimming removed 5 bases from V and 0 bases from J, with 7 bases in between. This CDR3 has 14 residues. Germline values: CDR1 SGHTA, CDR2 FQGNSA. The CDR3 region is CASSGYATNEKLFF. The CDR3 DNA sequence: TGTGCCAGCAGCGGATATGCAACTAATGAAAAACTGTTTTTT. Based on the CDR3 plus reference TRBV7-2 and TRBJ1-4, the full variable domain is GAGVSQSPSNKVTEKGKDVELRCDPISGHTALYWYRQSLGQGLEFLIYFQGNSAPDKSGLPSDRFSAERTGGSVSTLTIQRTQQEDSAVYLCASSGYATNEKLFFGSGTQLSVL.

The rearrangement links TRBV5-1 to TRBJ2-7; 9 bases fit TRBD1. The CDR3 length is 13 residues. Germline CDR1 SGHRS, CDR2 YFSETQ. Trimming took 2 bases from V and 7 from J; bases not matched to a gene: 4. The CDR3 loop is CASSLQGAREQYF. The CDR3 region has the DNA TGCGCCAGCAGCTTACAGGGGGCAAGGGAGCAGTACTTC.

Here the CDR3 reads CASTYLGAGTEAFF. CDR3 sequence (DNA): TGTGCCAGTACCTACTTGGGGGCGGGCACTGAAGCTTTCTTT. The rearrangement joins TRBV19 to TRBJ1-1, with D tentatively TRBD1 (6 bases). There are 14 residues in the CDR3. CDR1 is LNHDA, CDR2 SQIVND, per germline (reference sequence). V shed 7 bases and J shed 4 bases, with 16 bases lying between them.